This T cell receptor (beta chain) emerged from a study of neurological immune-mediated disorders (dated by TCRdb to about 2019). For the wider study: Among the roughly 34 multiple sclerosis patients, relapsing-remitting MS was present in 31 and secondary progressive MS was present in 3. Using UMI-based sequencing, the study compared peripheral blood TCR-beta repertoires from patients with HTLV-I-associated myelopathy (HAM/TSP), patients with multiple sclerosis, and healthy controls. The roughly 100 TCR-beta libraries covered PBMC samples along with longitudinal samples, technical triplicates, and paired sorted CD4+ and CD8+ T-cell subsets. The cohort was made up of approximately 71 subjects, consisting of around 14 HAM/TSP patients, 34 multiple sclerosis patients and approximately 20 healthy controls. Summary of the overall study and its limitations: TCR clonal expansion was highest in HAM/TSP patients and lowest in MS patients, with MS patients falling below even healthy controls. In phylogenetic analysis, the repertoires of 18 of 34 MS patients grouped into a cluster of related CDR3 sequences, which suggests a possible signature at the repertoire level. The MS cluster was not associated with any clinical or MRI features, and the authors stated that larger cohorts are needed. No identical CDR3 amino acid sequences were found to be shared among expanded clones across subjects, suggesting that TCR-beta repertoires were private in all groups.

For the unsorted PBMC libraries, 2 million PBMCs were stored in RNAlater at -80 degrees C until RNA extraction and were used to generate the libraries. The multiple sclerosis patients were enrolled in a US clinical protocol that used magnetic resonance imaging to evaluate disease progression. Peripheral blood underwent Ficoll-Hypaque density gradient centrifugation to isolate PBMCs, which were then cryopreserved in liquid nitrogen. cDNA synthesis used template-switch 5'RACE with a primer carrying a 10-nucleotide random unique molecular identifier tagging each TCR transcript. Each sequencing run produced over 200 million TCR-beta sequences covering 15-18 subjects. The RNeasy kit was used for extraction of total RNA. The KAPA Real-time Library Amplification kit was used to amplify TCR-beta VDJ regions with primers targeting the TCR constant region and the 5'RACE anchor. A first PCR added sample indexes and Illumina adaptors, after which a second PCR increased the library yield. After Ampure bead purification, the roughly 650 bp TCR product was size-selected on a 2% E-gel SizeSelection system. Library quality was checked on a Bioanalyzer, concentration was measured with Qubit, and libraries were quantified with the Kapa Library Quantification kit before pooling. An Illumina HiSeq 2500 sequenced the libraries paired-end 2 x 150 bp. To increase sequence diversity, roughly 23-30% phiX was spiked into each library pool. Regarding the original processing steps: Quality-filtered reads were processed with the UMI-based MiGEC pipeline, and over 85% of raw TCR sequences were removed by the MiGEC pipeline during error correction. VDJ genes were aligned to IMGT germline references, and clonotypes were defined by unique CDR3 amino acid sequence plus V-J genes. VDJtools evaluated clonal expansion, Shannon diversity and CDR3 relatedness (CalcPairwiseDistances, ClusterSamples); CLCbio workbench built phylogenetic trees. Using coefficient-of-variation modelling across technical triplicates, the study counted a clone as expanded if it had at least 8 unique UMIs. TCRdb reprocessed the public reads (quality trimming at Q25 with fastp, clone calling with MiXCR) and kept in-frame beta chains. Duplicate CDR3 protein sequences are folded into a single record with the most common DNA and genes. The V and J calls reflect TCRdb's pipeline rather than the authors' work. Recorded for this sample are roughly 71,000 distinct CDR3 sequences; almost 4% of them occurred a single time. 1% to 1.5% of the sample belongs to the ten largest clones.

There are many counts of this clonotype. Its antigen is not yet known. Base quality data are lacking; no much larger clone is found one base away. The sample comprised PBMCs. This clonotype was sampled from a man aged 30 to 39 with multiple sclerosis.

The nucleotide sequence reads as follows: TGCAGTGCTAGAGAAGGGACCCTTCATGGCTACACCTTC. Its coded protein is CSAREGTLHGYTF. The chain is made from TRBV20-1 and TRBJ1-2, and TRBD1 may be the D gene, going by 5 matching bases. From cysteine to phenylalanine, the CDR3 is 13 amino acids long. The read is trimmed to its CDR3 DNA, 39 bases read in frame from base 1. CDR1 and CDR2, looked up from the germline V gene (reference sequence), are DFQATT and SNEGSKA. The junction shows trimming of 0 bases on V and 6 bases on J, plus 11 bases between the germline ends.